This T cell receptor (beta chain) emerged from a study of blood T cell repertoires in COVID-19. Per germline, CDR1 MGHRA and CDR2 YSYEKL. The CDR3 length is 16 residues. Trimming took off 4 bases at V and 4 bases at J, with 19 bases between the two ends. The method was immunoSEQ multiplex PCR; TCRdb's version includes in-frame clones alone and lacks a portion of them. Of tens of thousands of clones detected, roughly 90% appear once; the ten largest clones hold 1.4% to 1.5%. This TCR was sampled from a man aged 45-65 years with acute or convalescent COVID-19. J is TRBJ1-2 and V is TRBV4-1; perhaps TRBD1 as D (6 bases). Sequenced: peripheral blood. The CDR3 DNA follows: TGCGCCAGCAGCCCTGAAGGGCAGGGGAACGGCTATGGCTACACCTTC. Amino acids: CASSPEGQGNGYGYTF.